The next 7 T cell receptor beta chains were all read from a single sample in a study of T cell clonotyping in hematopoietic cell transplantation. Profiling relied on immunoSEQ multiplex PCR, and the TCRdb table lists in-frame clones only, not all of them. The repertoire has about 6,100 clones, around 32% of them found once; the top ten carry less than 20%. Sequenced here: peripheral blood mononuclear cells, sampled 30 days after allogeneic stem cell transplant. Receptors originate from a female patient aged 50 to 65 who had an allogeneic stem cell transplant from an unrelated donor, so the T cells may come from the graft donor. Some clones in this sample may be carry-over from other donors' samples.

By sample fraction, this clone is medium-sized (0.01 to 0.1%). The chain links TRBV7-6 to TRBJ2-2; TRBD2 agrees at 12 bases. This CDR3 spans 21 amino acids. V lost 1 base and J lost 6; bases outside the gene matches: 18. Germline lookup yields CDR1 SGHVS and CDR2 FNYEAQ. For the CDR3, the DNA is TGTGCCAGCAGCTTAGTTTTATTGGTGACTAGCGGGAGAAAGATGGCCGGGGAGCTGTTTTTT. The encoded protein is CASSLVLLVTSGRKMAGELFF.

J is TRBJ2-1 and V is TRBV4-1; 13 bases are a match to TRBD2. CDR3 length: 15 residues. Germline CDR1 reads MGHRA; CDR2 reads YSYEKL. Losses at the gene ends were 5 bases for V and 14 bases for J; bases not matched to a gene: 12. The CDR3 nucleotides are TGCGCCAGCAGCTCCAGACTAGCGGGAGGACGAGATGAGTTCTTC. This sequence encodes CASSSRLAGGRDEFF.

This sequence joins TRBV6-1 and TRBJ1-1, with D perhaps matching TRBD1 (5 bases). Germline lookup yields CDR1 MNHNS and CDR2 SASEGT. The CDR3 extends over 13 amino acids. V was cut by 11 bases and J by 4 bases, with 17 bases left in between. The chain's CDR3 is CALLGPGGTEAFF. In nucleotides, the CDR3 is TGTGCCCTTCTGGGACCCGGGGGCACTGAAGCTTTCTTT.

This clone turned up a few times. This same CDR3 is encoded by further DNA sequences in the sample. The chain employs TRBV30 and TRBJ1-5; unclear D gene. Germline V lookup: CDR1 GTSNPN, CDR2 SVGIG (reference sequence). V was cut by 1 base and J by 5 bases, with 9 bases left in between. This CDR3 comprises 13 residues. CDR3 in amino acids: CAWSGAGDQPQHF. The CDR3 DNA sequence: TGTGCCTGGAGTGGGGCAGGTGATCAGCCCCAGCATTTT.

V is TRBV30 and J is TRBJ1-1; a possible D gene is TRBD1 (5 bases). CDR3 length equals 11 residues. Between the trimmed V and J ends, which lost 5 bases and 9 bases, there was a span of 13 bases. The germline V gene encodes CDR1 GTSNPN and CDR2 SVGIG (reference sequence). The CDR3 DNA follows: TGTGCCTGGGGGGACGGAGCGCAAGCTTTCTTT. The encoded protein is CAWGDGAQAFF.

This rearrangement joins TRBV28 to TRBJ1-2; the D is unclear. The ends were cut back, 3 bases at V and 7 bases at J, with 9 bases in the middle. This CDR3 region has 12 residues. In germline, CDR1 is MDHEN, CDR2 SYDVKM. This CDR3 is CASSLEYSGYTF. CDR3 coding DNA: TGTGCCAGCAGTTTGGAATATAGTGGCTACACCTTC.

The chain uses TRBV28 and TRBJ2-7; 7 bases line up with TRBD2. V gave up 5 bases and J gave up 1 base; unmatched junction bases: 8. Germline V CDR1 and CDR2: MDHEN, SYDVKM. The CDR3 sequence is 15 residues long. CDR3 in DNA: TGTGCCAGCAGTATGCGGGAGCTGTCGTCCTACGAGCAGTACTTC. This sequence encodes CASSMRELSSYEQYF.